A selection of T cell receptor beta chains follows, all from one sample in a study of blood T cell repertoires in COVID-19. Measured with immunoSEQ multiplex PCR; TCRdb has only the in-frame clones, and not every one. Of approximately 230,000 clones in the sample, roughly 80% are singletons; the top ten hold more than 7%. The sample comprised peripheral blood. The source is an older man with acute or convalescent COVID-19. Both conserved end residues are part of each CDR3. Fields, in order: clone size, V gene, J gene, D gene, CDR3 protein, CDR3 DNA. The D gene is left open where the match is weak. Some rows mark clone size as missing; the rest say once, few, many or name a class of expanded clone.

size: NA
V: TRBV14
J: TRBJ1-2
D: NA
CDR3: CASSLPGHQRNYGYTF
DNA: TGTGCCAGCAGCCTCCCGGGACACCAGAGGAACTATGGCTACACCTTC

size: few
V: TRBV19
J: TRBJ2-3
D: NA
CDR3: CASSMVRRADTQYF
DNA: TGTGCCAGTAGTATGGTTAGGCGAGCGGATACGCAGTATTTT

size: NA
V: TRBV6-1
J: TRBJ2-1
D: NA
CDR3: CASSWTAYNEQFF
DNA: TGTGCCAGCAGTTGGACAGCCTACAATGAGCAGTTCTTC

size: few
V: TRBV6-5
J: TRBJ1-2
D: NA
CDR3: CASSYRQGASYGYTF
DNA: TGTGCCAGCAGTTACCGGCAGGGCGCTAGCTATGGCTACACCTTC

size: NA
V: TRBV7-9
J: TRBJ1-1
D: TRBD1
CDR3: CASSRLPGQIMNTEAFF
DNA: TGTGCCAGCAGTCGATTACCGGGACAGATCATGAACACTGAAGCTTTCTTT

size: NA
V: TRBV2
J: TRBJ1-2
D: NA
CDR3: CASSVAGNYGYTF
DNA: TGTGCCAGCAGTGTGGCAGGGAACTATGGCTACACCTTC

size: once
V: TRBV7-8
J: TRBJ1-6
D: NA
CDR3: CASSAQSSYNSPLHF
DNA: TGTGCCAGCAGCGCACAGAGCTCCTATAATTCACCCCTCCACTTT

size: NA
V: TRBV19
J: TRBJ2-2
D: TRBD2
CDR3: CASSLAANTGELFF
DNA: TGTGCCAGTAGCCTAGCGGCGAACACCGGGGAGCTGTTTTTT

size: NA
V: TRBV7-6
J: TRBJ1-1
D: NA
CDR3: CASSLYPTANTEAFF
DNA: TGTGCCAGCAGCTTATATCCAACAGCGAACACTGAAGCTTTCTTT

size: NA
V: TRBV19
J: TRBJ1-4
D: TRBD1
CDR3: CASSRGQGGTNEKLFF
DNA: TGTGCCAGTAGTAGGGGACAGGGAGGGACTAATGAAAAACTGTTTTTT

size: once
V: TRBV20-1
J: TRBJ2-7
D: NA
CDR3: CSAIQGYEQYF
DNA: TGCAGTGCGATTCAGGGTTACGAGCAGTACTTC

size: NA
V: TRBV7-2
J: TRBJ1-4
D: TRBD1
CDR3: CASSSQGTAGEKLFF
DNA: TGTGCCAGCAGCTCCCAGGGGACAGCAGGGGAAAAACTGTTTTTT

size: NA
V: TRBV27
J: TRBJ1-2
D: TRBD1
CDR3: CASSRQQGMNYGYTF
DNA: TGTGCCAGCAGTCGACAACAGGGGATGAACTATGGCTACACCTTC

size: NA
V: TRBV5-1
J: TRBJ1-1
D: NA
CDR3: CASSLGRTTGQKNTEAFF
DNA: TGCGCCAGCAGCTTGGGGCGGACCACAGGACAGAAGAACACTGAAGCTTTCTTT

size: NA
V: TRBV6-6
J: TRBJ2-7
D: TRBD2
CDR3: CASAFGTNRGEQYF
DNA: TGTGCCAGCGCATTCGGGACTAACCGAGGGGAGCAGTACTTC

size: NA
V: TRBV7-3
J: TRBJ2-1
D: TRBD2
CDR3: CASSLSGGDEQFF
DNA: TGTGCCAGCAGCTTATCCGGGGGGGATGAGCAGTTCTTC

size: once
V: TRBV28
J: TRBJ2-3
D: TRBD1
CDR3: CASSLRGTGKNTQYF
DNA: TGTGCCAGCAGTTTAAGGGGGACAGGGAAAAATACGCAGTATTTT

size: NA
V: TRBV7-9
J: TRBJ1-1
D: TRBD1
CDR3: CASSLAGQTNTEAFF
DNA: TGTGCCAGCAGCTTAGCGGGACAGACGAACACTGAAGCTTTCTTT

size: NA
V: TRBV7-2
J: TRBJ1-3
D: TRBD1
CDR3: CASSLGTGTGNTIYF
DNA: TGTGCCAGCAGCTTAGGGACAGGGACTGGAAACACCATATATTTT

size: NA
V: TRBV6-5
J: TRBJ1-5
D: NA
CDR3: CASSYDDEGDNQPQHF
DNA: TGTGCCAGCAGTTACGATGATGAGGGAGACAATCAGCCCCAGCATTTT

size: NA
V: TRBV14
J: TRBJ2-3
D: TRBD2
CDR3: CASSPVAGGPGDTQYF
DNA: TGTGCCAGCAGCCCGGTAGCGGGAGGGCCAGGAGATACGCAGTATTTT

size: NA
V: TRBV11-2
J: TRBJ2-4
D: TRBD2
CDR3: CASSSTGGVENIQYF
DNA: TGTGCCAGCAGCTCTACCGGGGGGGTCGAGAACATTCAGTACTTC

size: NA
V: TRBV7-9
J: TRBJ1-4
D: TRBD1
CDR3: CASSPRQGAGEKLFF
DNA: TGTGCCAGCAGCCCCCGACAGGGGGCTGGTGAAAAACTGTTTTTT

size: NA
V: TRBV7-2
J: TRBJ2-1
D: TRBD2
CDR3: CASSLMRGTSREVYNEQFF
DNA: TGTGCCAGCAGCTTAATGAGGGGCACATCCCGGGAGGTGTACAATGAGCAGTTCTTC

size: NA
V: TRBV7-2
J: TRBJ2-7
D: NA
CDR3: CASSLARQVAYEQYF
DNA: TGTGCCAGCAGCTTAGCGAGACAGGTCGCCTACGAGCAGTACTTC

size: NA
V: TRBV19
J: TRBJ1-4
D: NA
CDR3: CASGGGSREKLFF
DNA: TGTGCCTCGGGGGGGGGCAGTCGAGAAAAACTGTTTTTT

size: NA
V: TRBV9
J: TRBJ2-1
D: TRBD2
CDR3: CASSENSGSSYNEQFF
DNA: TGTGCCAGCAGCGAAAATAGCGGGAGTTCCTACAATGAGCAGTTCTTC

size: NA
V: TRBV24-1
J: TRBJ2-1
D: NA
CDR3: CATSAASSYNEQFF
DNA: TGTGCCACCAGTGCGGCTAGCTCCTACAATGAGCAGTTCTTC

size: NA
V: TRBV19
J: TRBJ1-1
D: NA
CDR3: CASSIVPTGWDTEAFF
DNA: TGTGCCAGTAGTATAGTCCCTACAGGGTGGGATACTGAAGCTTTCTTT

size: once
V: TRBV18
J: TRBJ2-1
D: TRBD2
CDR3: CASSTSGRGFNEQFF
DNA: TGTGCCAGCTCTACTAGCGGGAGGGGGTTCAATGAGCAGTTCTTC

size: NA
V: TRBV6-6
J: TRBJ2-2
D: NA
CDR3: CASRDKGDTGELFF
DNA: TGTGCCAGCAGGGACAAGGGGGACACCGGGGAGCTGTTTTTT

size: NA
V: TRBV24-1
J: TRBJ2-3
D: NA
CDR3: CATSDLLGTSTDTQYF
DNA: TGTGCCACCAGTGATTTGCTAGGAACTAGCACAGATACGCAGTATTTT

size: NA
V: TRBV5-4
J: TRBJ2-5
D: TRBD1
CDR3: CASTRGRGMETQYF
DNA: TGTGCCAGCACCCGGGGCAGGGGGATGGAGACCCAGTACTTC

size: NA
V: TRBV7-6
J: TRBJ2-2
D: NA
CDR3: CASSRVQGGTGELFF
DNA: TGTGCCAGCAGTCGCGTACAGGGTGGGACCGGGGAGCTGTTTTTT

size: NA
V: TRBV9
J: TRBJ2-2
D: TRBD1
CDR3: CASSFPGTGGNTGELFF
DNA: TGTGCCAGCAGCTTCCCCGGGACAGGGGGAAACACCGGGGAGCTGTTTTTT

size: NA
V: TRBV18
J: TRBJ2-5
D: NA
CDR3: CASSPAGIWGETQYF
DNA: TGTGCCAGCTCACCGGCGGGGATCTGGGGGGAGACCCAGTACTTC

size: NA
V: TRBV3-1/TRBV3-2
J: TRBJ1-6
D: NA
CDR3: CASSQGYYNSPLHF
DNA: TGTGCCAGCAGCCAAGGTTACTATAATTCACCCCTCCACTTT

size: few
V: TRBV18
J: TRBJ1-1
D: NA
CDR3: CASSPSGTEAFF
DNA: TGTGCCAGCTCACCTTCGGGCACTGAAGCTTTCTTT

size: once
V: TRBV5-1
J: TRBJ1-6
D: NA
CDR3: CASSLAGGKNSPLHF
DNA: TGCGCCAGCAGCTTGGCCGGGGGGAAGAATTCACCCCTCCACTTT

size: NA
V: TRBV9
J: TRBJ2-1
D: TRBD2
CDR3: CASSAAGRANRNEQFF
DNA: TGTGCCAGCAGCGCTGCCGGGAGGGCCAATAGGAATGAGCAGTTCTTC

size: NA
V: TRBV6-1
J: TRBJ2-3
D: TRBD1
CDR3: CASSGQRTGNTDTQYF
DNA: TGTGCCAGCAGTGGACAACGGACAGGGAACACAGATACGCAGTATTTT

size: NA
V: TRBV6-5
J: TRBJ2-7
D: NA
CDR3: CASSYREDSYEQYF
DNA: TGTGCCAGCAGTTACAGGGAGGACTCCTACGAGCAGTACTTC

size: NA
V: TRBV11-3
J: TRBJ2-1
D: TRBD2
CDR3: CASSFSLAGGDNEQFF
DNA: TGTGCCAGCAGCTTTAGCCTAGCGGGAGGCGACAATGAGCAGTTCTTC

size: NA
V: TRBV6-2/TRBV6-3
J: TRBJ1-6
D: NA
CDR3: CASNPTGLRALHF
DNA: TGTGCCAGCAACCCAACAGGGCTTCGGGCCCTCCACTTT

size: NA
V: TRBV19
J: TRBJ1-2
D: NA
CDR3: CASSKTTSDRGGYGYTF
DNA: TGTGCCAGTAGTAAAACCACCTCCGACCGGGGGGGCTATGGCTACACCTTC

size: NA
V: TRBV24-1
J: TRBJ2-5
D: NA
CDR3: CATSDSRIQGRRETQYF
DNA: TGTGCCACCAGTGATTCACGGATACAGGGACGACGTGAGACCCAGTACTTC

size: NA
V: TRBV5-1
J: TRBJ2-7
D: TRBD2
CDR3: CASSSYSGSRSYEQYF
DNA: TGCGCCAGCAGCTCATATAGCGGGTCCCGTTCCTACGAGCAGTACTTC

size: NA
V: TRBV5-5
J: TRBJ2-7
D: TRBD2
CDR3: CASSPGGGSLTYEQYF
DNA: TGTGCCAGCAGCCCCGGGGGGGGAAGCTTGACCTACGAGCAGTACTTC

size: once
V: TRBV19
J: TRBJ2-3
D: TRBD1
CDR3: CASRNRGIRTDTQYF
DNA: TGTGCCAGTAGGAACAGGGGGATCCGCACAGATACGCAGTATTTT

size: few
V: TRBV6-1
J: TRBJ1-5
D: NA
CDR3: CASSESRGNQPQHF
DNA: TGTGCCAGCAGTGAATCCAGGGGCAATCAGCCCCAGCATTTT

size: NA
V: TRBV2
J: TRBJ1-5
D: NA
CDR3: CASSEGKQGQPQHF
DNA: TGTGCCAGCAGTGAGGGGAAGCAGGGACAGCCCCAGCATTTT